This note documents a single T cell receptor (beta chain) sequence. Its antigen is currently unknown. This specimen belongs to a study of cytomegalovirus exposure and HLA in healthy donors. Study-wide results and caveats: With high specificity and sensitivity, the classifier reportedly diagnosed cytomegalovirus status. Most of the TCR beta V segments (in an earlier analysis) were productive either about 87% or about 30% of the time. Using a false discovery rate of 0.05, a later analysis showed that about 16,000 TCR beta sequences were associated with HLA alleles.

The PCR contained 60 Vbeta and 13 Jbeta primers. Generated by immunoSEQ multiplex PCR, the TCRdb table keeps only in-frame clones and is missing some. Of approximately 180,000 clones in the sample, approximately 85% were seen once. The origin of this receptor is a man between 18 and 35 years old in good health and CMV-seronegative. The source material was PBMCs.

The CDR3 DNA reads as TGTGCCAGCTCACCATCGGGTAGAGCTAACTATGGCTACACCTTC. Its translation is CASSPSGRANYGYTF. This chain links TRBV18 with TRBJ1-2, with D unclear. V lost 2 bases and J 0 bases, leaving 10 bases between the germline ends. The CDR3 has 15 residues. Germline V gene lookup returns CDR1 KGHSH and CDR2 LQKENI.